This T cell receptor beta chain was identified during a study of shared clonotypes between healthy human individuals. Libraries were prepared by immunoSEQ multiplex PCR; TCRdb keeps only in-frame clonotypes and omits some of them. This sample has approximately 2,000,000 clones, with 90% to 95% found just once. CD45RO-negative CD8 cells positively selected for CCR7 made up the naive population, which excluded terminally differentiated effector memory CD45RA+ cells. The sample taken for sequencing was naive CD8+ T cells from PBMCs. The source of this sequence is a man aged 18 to 30 in good health. Some clones in this sample may be carry-over from other donors' samples.

CDR3 sequence: CSVVTSHGAFF. CDR3 DNA sequence: TGCAGCGTTGTCACCTCACATGGAGCTTTCTTT. The chain is built from TRBV29-1 and TRBJ1-1; D gene uncertain. Germline V gives CDR1 SQVTM, CDR2 ANQGSEA. V dropped 4 bases and J dropped 10 bases, with 13 bases sitting between them. The CDR3 is 11 residues long. Looking up the rest from reference TRBV29-1 and TRBJ1-1 gives the full variable domain: SAVISQKPSRDICQRGTSLTIQCQVDSQVTMMFWYRQQPGQSLTLIATANQGSEATYESGFVIDKFPISRPNLTFSTLTVSNMSPEDSSIYLCSVVTSHGAFFGQGTRLTVV.